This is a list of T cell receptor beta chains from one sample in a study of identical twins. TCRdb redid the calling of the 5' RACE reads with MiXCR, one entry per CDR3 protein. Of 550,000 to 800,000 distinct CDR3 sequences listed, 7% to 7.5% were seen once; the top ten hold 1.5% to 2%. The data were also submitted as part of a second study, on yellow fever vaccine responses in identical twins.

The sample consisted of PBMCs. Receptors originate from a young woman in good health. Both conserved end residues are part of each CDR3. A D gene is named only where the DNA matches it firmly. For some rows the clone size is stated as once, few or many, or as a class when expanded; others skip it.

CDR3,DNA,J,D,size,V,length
CASSQTGALTDTQYF,TGTGCCAGCAGCCAAACTGGAGCGCTCACAGATACGCAGTATTTT,TRBJ2-3,NA,few,TRBV3-1,15
CASSPGPSGRYEQYF,TGTGCCAGCTCCCCCGGGCCTAGCGGTAGATACGAGCAGTACTTC,TRBJ2-7,TRBD2,NA,TRBV18,15
CATSDLVRGTDTQYF,TGTGCCACCAGTGATTTGGTCAGGGGCACAGATACGCAGTATTTT,TRBJ2-3,NA,NA,TRBV24-1,15
CAISESPGGPTDTQYF,TGTGCCATCAGTGAGTCGCCAGGGGGGCCTACAGATACGCAGTATTTT,TRBJ2-3,NA,few,TRBV10-3,16
CATSRGWDNEQFF,TGTGCCACCAGCAGAGGGTGGGACAATGAGCAGTTCTTC,TRBJ2-1,NA,many,TRBV15,13
CATSNGQEHDTDTQYF,TGTGCCACCAGCAACGGACAGGAGCATGACACAGATACGCAGTATTTT,TRBJ2-3,TRBD1,many,TRBV15,16
CASSYGPGGIQYF,TGTGCCAGCAGTTACGGGCCAGGGGGCATTCAGTACTTC,TRBJ2-4,TRBD1,few,TRBV6-2/TRBV6-3,13
CASSFRQAPTLPSNQPQHF,TGTGCCAGCAGTTTCAGGCAGGCTCCTACCCTCCCTAGCAATCAGCCCCAGCATTTT,TRBJ1-5,NA,NA,TRBV12-3/TRBV12-4,19
CASSERRQGVDTIYF,TGTGCCAGCAGCGAAAGACGGCAGGGGGTGGACACCATATATTTT,TRBJ1-3,TRBD1,few,TRBV7-8,15
CASSIPGLAGETQYF,TGTGCCAGCAGTATTCCGGGACTAGCGGGCGAGACCCAGTACTTC,TRBJ2-5,NA,few,TRBV21-1,15
CAIREYSDEQFF,TGTGCCATCAGGGAGTACTCTGATGAGCAGTTCTTC,TRBJ2-1,NA,NA,TRBV10-3,12
CSAREVTGHSNQPQHF,TGCAGTGCTAGAGAGGTAACAGGGCATAGCAATCAGCCCCAGCATTTT,TRBJ1-5,NA,few,TRBV20-1,16
CASSPGLGAASPLHF,TGTGCCAGCAGCCCAGGCCTGGGTGCTGCTTCACCCCTCCACTTT,TRBJ1-6,NA,NA,TRBV7-8,15
CSVVGGGAADTQYF,TGCAGCGTGGTAGGCGGGGGGGCCGCAGATACGCAGTATTTT,TRBJ2-3,TRBD2,NA,TRBV29-1,14
CASRSGTGGYGYTF,TGTGCCAGCAGGTCCGGGACAGGGGGCTATGGCTACACCTTC,TRBJ1-2,TRBD1,few,TRBV12-3/TRBV12-4,14
CASVAVSTGELFF,TGTGCCAGCGTAGCGGTTAGCACCGGGGAGCTGTTTTTT,TRBJ2-2,NA,many,TRBV12-3/TRBV12-4,13
CCARAVSGTSSYNEQFF,TGCTGTGCTAGAGCTGTGAGCGGGACTAGCTCCTACAATGAGCAGTTCTTC,TRBJ2-1,TRBD2,few,TRBV20-1,17
CASSAREGRPQYF,TGTGCCAGCAGTGCGCGGGAAGGTCGGCCCCAGTACTTC,TRBJ2-5,NA,few,TRBV27,13
CATSDLRQNTGELFF,TGTGCCACCAGTGATTTGAGACAAAACACCGGGGAGCTGTTTTTT,TRBJ2-2,NA,many,TRBV24-1,15
CASSYSPSGRRKKLEQFF,TGTGCCAGCAGTTACTCCCCTAGCGGGAGACGAAAGAAATTGGAGCAGTTCTTC,TRBJ2-1,TRBD2,many,TRBV6-2/TRBV6-3,18
CSAQPGQGAYNEQFF,TGCAGTGCCCAACCGGGACAGGGAGCCTACAATGAGCAGTTCTTC,TRBJ2-1,TRBD1,few,TRBV20-1,15
CASSQEQGGTEAFF,TGTGCCAGCAGCCAAGAACAGGGCGGCACTGAAGCTTTCTTT,TRBJ1-1,NA,many,TRBV14,14
CASSWRLANTDTQYF,TGTGCCAGCAGTTGGAGACTAGCCAACACAGATACGCAGTATTTT,TRBJ2-3,TRBD2,many,TRBV12-3/TRBV12-4,15
CASSRVPGPAPGDTQYF,TGCGCCAGCAGCCGGGTTCCGGGTCCGGCGCCTGGAGATACGCAGTATTTT,TRBJ2-3,NA,once,TRBV4-1,17
CASSSGFSGNTIYF,TGTGCCAGCAGCTCCGGGTTCTCTGGAAACACCATATATTTT,TRBJ1-3,NA,NA,TRBV11-2,14
CASSPGTGVDSPLHF,TGTGCCAGCAGTCCGGGGACAGGGGTCGATTCACCCCTCCACTTT,TRBJ1-6,TRBD1,few,TRBV28,15
CASNLMRGIAETQYF,TGTGCCAGCAACCTTATGAGGGGGATTGCCGAGACCCAGTACTTC,TRBJ2-5,NA,NA,TRBV7-8,15
CASSLFARETQYF,TGCGCCAGCAGCTTGTTTGCACGGGAGACCCAGTACTTC,TRBJ2-5,NA,few,TRBV5-1,13
CSDPRRTSYEQYF,TGCAGCGACCCGCGGAGGACCTCCTACGAGCAGTACTTC,TRBJ2-7,NA,few,TRBV29-1,13
CASSSRTQGTETQYF,TGTGCCAGCAGCTCCCGAACCCAGGGTACGGAGACCCAGTACTTC,TRBJ2-5,NA,NA,TRBV7-2,15
CASSLVRGTINEQYF,TGCGCCAGCAGCTTGGTTAGGGGCACTATTAACGAGCAGTACTTC,TRBJ2-7,NA,many,TRBV5-1,15
CASSQQGYNQPQHF,TGTGCCAGCAGCCAACAGGGTTACAATCAGCCCCAGCATTTT,TRBJ1-5,NA,many,TRBV4-2,14
CASSDQGTSGGPYNEQFF,TGTGCCAGCAGCGATCAAGGGACTAGCGGGGGCCCCTACAATGAGCAGTTCTTC,TRBJ2-1,TRBD2,NA,TRBV11-2,18
CASSVLAGGNEQFF,TGCGCCAGCAGCGTTCTAGCGGGGGGTAATGAGCAGTTCTTC,TRBJ2-1,TRBD2,NA,TRBV5-1,14
CASTPGQGAGNTIYF,TGTGCCAGCACCCCTGGACAGGGTGCTGGAAACACCATATATTTT,TRBJ1-3,TRBD1,few,TRBV7-9,15
CASSLGGPREQFF,TGTGCCAGCAGCTTGGGGGGGCCAAGGGAGCAGTTCTTC,TRBJ2-1,NA,many,TRBV11-2,13
CASSQEPWGEQYF,TGTGCCAGCAGCCAGGAACCATGGGGGGAGCAGTACTTC,TRBJ2-7,NA,few,TRBV4-2,13
CSVGTGTSGSGELFF,TGCAGCGTCGGAACCGGGACTAGCGGGAGCGGGGAGCTGTTTTTT,TRBJ2-2,TRBD2,NA,TRBV29-1,15
CASSLGRGKGDIYGYTF,TGTGCCAGCAGCTTAGGAAGGGGCAAAGGGGATATCTATGGCTACACCTTC,TRBJ1-2,NA,few,TRBV11-2,17
CSAASGGTDTQYF,TGCAGTGCCGCTAGCGGGGGCACAGATACGCAGTATTTT,TRBJ2-3,TRBD2,few,TRBV20-1,13
CSYSRSSYEQYF,TGCAGTTACTCCCGGAGCTCCTACGAGCAGTACTTC,TRBJ2-7,NA,few,TRBV29-1,12
CASGSVPYAYNEQFF,TGTGCCAGCGGTAGCGTGCCTTATGCCTACAATGAGCAGTTCTTC,TRBJ2-1,NA,few,TRBV27,15
CASSSTKPGRAGGYTF,TGTGCCAGCAGTTCTACCAAACCGGGACGGGCCGGGGGCTACACCTTC,TRBJ1-2,NA,few,TRBV12-3/TRBV12-4,16
CASSLGGAGYTF,TGTGCCAGCAGTTTAGGCGGTGCCGGCTACACCTTC,TRBJ1-2,NA,many,TRBV12-3/TRBV12-4,12
CASSLARTSGSTDTQYF,TGTGCCAGCAGCTTAGCCCGGACTAGCGGGAGCACAGATACGCAGTATTTT,TRBJ2-3,TRBD2,NA,TRBV11-2,17
CASSLAVQQETQYF,TGTGCCAGCAGCTTAGCGGTCCAACAAGAGACCCAGTACTTC,TRBJ2-5,NA,NA,TRBV7-8,14
CSVEGRGLASYEQFF,TGCAGCGTTGAAGGACGGGGACTAGCGTCCTATGAGCAGTTCTTC,TRBJ2-1,TRBD2,NA,TRBV29-1,15
CASSRRRDNEQFF,TGTGCCAGCAGCCGGCGCAGGGACAATGAGCAGTTCTTC,TRBJ2-1,NA,many,TRBV3-1,13
CASSQEAGTVGYEQYF,TGCGCCAGCAGCCAAGAGGCCGGGACAGTCGGATACGAGCAGTACTTC,TRBJ2-7,TRBD1,many,TRBV4-1,16
CAGGATGRSTDTQYF,TGTGCCGGGGGGGCCACAGGAAGAAGCACAGATACGCAGTATTTT,TRBJ2-3,NA,many,TRBV10-3,15
CASSPSGDYNEQFF,TGTGCCAGCAGTCCTAGCGGGGACTACAATGAGCAGTTCTTC,TRBJ2-1,TRBD2,many,TRBV27,14